The present entry profiles one T cell receptor (beta chain) with its context. Assay used: immunoSEQ multiplex PCR; TCRdb lists only in-frame clones, some missing. Among 75,000 to 90,000 clones listed, 90% were seen once. The source of the sample is a study of T cell responses to AZD1222 COVID-19 vaccine. Trimming pared 4 bases from V and 0 bases from J, leaving 7 bases between. Germline assignment: CDR1 SGDLS and CDR2 YYNGEE. The CDR3 runs 13 residues. The J gene is TRBJ1-1, the V gene TRBV9; D gene uncertain. The sequence derives from an adult in good health. The sample was peripheral blood, taken on day 0 of AZD1222 vaccination. The CDR3 DNA is TGTGCCAGCAGCCCAGGATTGAACACTGAAGCTTTCTTT. It translates to CASSPGLNTEAFF. Together with reference TRBV9 and TRBJ1-1, the CDR3 gives the full variable domain: DSGVTQTPKHLITATGQRVTLRCSPRSGDLSVYWYQQSLDQGLQFLIQYYNGEERAKGNILERFSAQQFPDLHSELNLSSLELGDSALYFCASSPGLNTEAFFGQGTRLTVV.